A selection of T cell receptor beta chains follows, all from one sample in a study of beta chain features in type 1 diabetes. Libraries were prepared by immunoSEQ multiplex PCR; TCRdb keeps only in-frame clonotypes and omits some of them. Of approximately 470,000 clones in the sample, approximately 30% were seen once. Sample: naive CD4+ T cells from blood. The receptors stem from a man aged 18 to 29 in good health. Both conserved end residues are part of each CDR3. Each record gives: J gene, clone size, V gene, D gene, CDR3 protein, CDR3 DNA. A D gene is named only where the DNA matches it firmly. Not every row has a clone size; where given, it reads once, few, many or a size class.

j_call: TRBJ2-5; clone_size: -; v_call: TRBV15; d_call: TRBD2; cdr3_aa: CATSLGLLKETQYF; cdr3_nt: TGTGCCACCAGCCTGGGACTACTAAAAGAGACCCAGTACTTC
j_call: TRBJ2-7; clone_size: -; v_call: TRBV9; d_call: -; cdr3_aa: CASSVGLAESYEQYF; cdr3_nt: TGTGCCAGCAGCGTAGGGCTAGCAGAGTCCTACGAGCAGTACTTC
j_call: TRBJ2-5; clone_size: -; v_call: TRBV10-3; d_call: -; cdr3_aa: CAIAEGGETQYF; cdr3_nt: TGTGCCATCGCTGAGGGCGGAGAGACCCAGTACTTC
j_call: TRBJ2-3; clone_size: few; v_call: TRBV5-1; d_call: -; cdr3_aa: CASSLGANTDTQYF; cdr3_nt: TGCGCCAGCAGCCTCGGGGCCAACACAGATACGCAGTATTTT
j_call: TRBJ2-1; clone_size: -; v_call: TRBV7-2; d_call: TRBD1; cdr3_aa: CASSSGQGSEQFF; cdr3_nt: TGTGCCAGCAGCTCGGGACAGGGAAGCGAGCAGTTCTTC
j_call: TRBJ1-5; clone_size: -; v_call: TRBV30; d_call: TRBD1; cdr3_aa: CAWSVPRGGNQPQHF; cdr3_nt: TGTGCCTGGAGTGTACCCAGGGGGGGCAATCAGCCCCAGCATTTT
j_call: TRBJ2-5; clone_size: few; v_call: TRBV7-2; d_call: -; cdr3_aa: CASSRQRGETQYF; cdr3_nt: TGTGCCAGCAGCCGACAGAGAGGAGAGACCCAGTACTTC
j_call: TRBJ2-1; clone_size: few; v_call: TRBV30; d_call: -; cdr3_aa: CAWSVNLRGDNEQFF; cdr3_nt: TGTGCCTGGAGTGTCAATCTGAGGGGGGACAATGAGCAGTTCTTC
j_call: TRBJ2-3; clone_size: few; v_call: TRBV29-1; d_call: TRBD2; cdr3_aa: CSGLLAGDTDTQYF; cdr3_nt: TGCAGCGGCCTGCTAGCGGGTGACACAGATACGCAGTATTTT
j_call: TRBJ1-2; clone_size: once; v_call: TRBV7-9; d_call: TRBD1; cdr3_aa: CASSPRTGPYGYTF; cdr3_nt: TGTGCCAGCAGCCCGAGGACAGGGCCCTATGGCTACACCTTC
j_call: TRBJ2-5; clone_size: -; v_call: TRBV20-1; d_call: -; cdr3_aa: CSAKPEETQYF; cdr3_nt: TGCAGTGCTAAGCCAGAAGAGACCCAGTACTTC
j_call: TRBJ1-2; clone_size: -; v_call: TRBV18; d_call: -; cdr3_aa: CASSPRGHADGYTF; cdr3_nt: TGTGCCAGCTCACCCCGGGGTCACGCGGATGGCTACACCTTC
j_call: TRBJ2-7; clone_size: -; v_call: TRBV7-2; d_call: -; cdr3_aa: CASSLLDEQYF; cdr3_nt: TGTGCCAGCAGCTTGTTGGACGAGCAGTACTTC
j_call: TRBJ2-1; clone_size: -; v_call: TRBV9; d_call: TRBD2; cdr3_aa: CASSLTSGAYNEQFF; cdr3_nt: TGTGCCAGCAGCTTGACTAGCGGCGCCTACAATGAGCAGTTCTTC
j_call: TRBJ2-2; clone_size: -; v_call: TRBV4-1; d_call: -; cdr3_aa: CASRLIGTGELFF; cdr3_nt: TGCGCCAGCAGGCTCATAGGAACCGGGGAGCTGTTTTTT
j_call: TRBJ2-5; clone_size: -; v_call: TRBV28; d_call: -; cdr3_aa: CASSTRLETQYF; cdr3_nt: TGTGCCAGCAGTACTCGGTTGGAGACCCAGTACTTC
j_call: TRBJ2-7; clone_size: -; v_call: TRBV20-1; d_call: -; cdr3_aa: CSAREAYEQYF; cdr3_nt: TGCAGTGCTAGAGAAGCATACGAGCAGTACTTC
j_call: TRBJ1-5; clone_size: -; v_call: TRBV18; d_call: TRBD1; cdr3_aa: CASSGQGLEQPQHF; cdr3_nt: TGTGCCAGCTCAGGACAGGGACTGGAGCAGCCCCAGCATTTT
j_call: TRBJ2-1; clone_size: -; v_call: TRBV25-1; d_call: -; cdr3_aa: CASKGAGGHNEQFF; cdr3_nt: TGTGCCAGCAAGGGGGCGGGAGGTCACAATGAGCAGTTCTTC
j_call: TRBJ2-5; clone_size: -; v_call: TRBV2; d_call: TRBD2; cdr3_aa: CASRSSGPGETQYF; cdr3_nt: TGTGCCAGCAGGTCTAGCGGGCCGGGGGAGACCCAGTACTTC
j_call: TRBJ2-3; clone_size: -; v_call: TRBV13; d_call: -; cdr3_aa: CASSSSGRTQYF; cdr3_nt: TGTGCCAGCAGCTCCTCAGGGAGGACGCAGTATTTT
j_call: TRBJ2-7; clone_size: -; v_call: TRBV6-6; d_call: -; cdr3_aa: CASSTQDYEQYF; cdr3_nt: TGTGCCAGCAGTACACAGGACTACGAGCAGTACTTC
j_call: TRBJ2-7; clone_size: -; v_call: TRBV14; d_call: -; cdr3_aa: CASSQDSARVHEQYF; cdr3_nt: TGTGCCAGCAGCCAAGATTCTGCCAGGGTCCACGAGCAGTACTTC
j_call: TRBJ2-3; clone_size: -; v_call: TRBV4-3; d_call: TRBD2; cdr3_aa: CASSPGRAGPTDTQYF; cdr3_nt: TGCGCCAGCAGCCCGGGGAGAGCGGGACCCACAGATACGCAGTATTTT
j_call: TRBJ2-5; clone_size: -; v_call: TRBV15; d_call: -; cdr3_aa: CATSRTQSQYF; cdr3_nt: TGTGCCACCAGCAGAACACAGTCCCAGTACTTC
j_call: TRBJ2-3; clone_size: -; v_call: TRBV7-3; d_call: TRBD2; cdr3_aa: CASSSGLAGAGDTQYF; cdr3_nt: TGTGCCAGCAGCTCGGGACTAGCGGGAGCAGGCGATACGCAGTATTTT
j_call: TRBJ2-3; clone_size: few; v_call: TRBV9; d_call: -; cdr3_aa: CASSVVGSSDPDTQYF; cdr3_nt: TGTGCCAGCAGCGTAGTGGGGTCTAGCGACCCAGATACGCAGTATTTT
j_call: TRBJ2-2; clone_size: -; v_call: TRBV30; d_call: -; cdr3_aa: CAWGRGTGELFF; cdr3_nt: TGTGCCTGGGGACGGGGCACCGGGGAGCTGTTTTTT
j_call: TRBJ2-4; clone_size: few; v_call: TRBV6-5; d_call: -; cdr3_aa: CASSASRYKNIQYF; cdr3_nt: TGTGCCAGCAGTGCGTCAAGATATAAAAACATTCAGTACTTC
j_call: TRBJ2-1; clone_size: -; v_call: TRBV11-2; d_call: -; cdr3_aa: CASSHTGTFNNEQFF; cdr3_nt: TGTGCCAGCAGCCATACCGGGACCTTTAACAATGAGCAGTTCTTC
j_call: TRBJ2-1; clone_size: -; v_call: TRBV5-1; d_call: TRBD2; cdr3_aa: CASSSIAGGVDEQFF; cdr3_nt: TGCGCCAGCAGCTCCATAGCGGGAGGGGTGGATGAGCAGTTCTTC
j_call: TRBJ1-2; clone_size: -; v_call: TRBV7-2; d_call: -; cdr3_aa: CASSVPSRDYGYTF; cdr3_nt: TGTGCCAGCAGCGTACCATCCAGGGACTATGGCTACACCTTC
j_call: TRBJ2-5; clone_size: -; v_call: TRBV29-1; d_call: -; cdr3_aa: CSGSKETQYF; cdr3_nt: TGCAGCGGCTCAAAAGAGACCCAGTACTTC
j_call: TRBJ1-5; clone_size: -; v_call: TRBV30; d_call: TRBD1; cdr3_aa: CAWSPDRGSNQPQHF; cdr3_nt: TGTGCCTGGAGTCCAGACAGGGGCAGCAATCAGCCCCAGCATTTT
j_call: TRBJ2-1; clone_size: -; v_call: TRBV5-1; d_call: TRBD2; cdr3_aa: CASSAPGTSGTNSYNEQFF; cdr3_nt: TGCGCCAGCAGCGCCCCCGGGACTAGCGGGACCAACTCCTACAATGAGCAGTTCTTC
j_call: TRBJ1-5; clone_size: -; v_call: TRBV30; d_call: TRBD1; cdr3_aa: CAWSDDRGEPQHF; cdr3_nt: TGTGCCTGGAGTGATGACAGGGGAGAGCCCCAGCATTTT
j_call: TRBJ2-1; clone_size: few; v_call: TRBV7-2; d_call: -; cdr3_aa: CASTESSYNEQFF; cdr3_nt: TGTGCCAGCACCGAAAGTTCCTACAATGAGCAGTTCTTC
j_call: TRBJ1-2; clone_size: -; v_call: TRBV27; d_call: TRBD1; cdr3_aa: CASRTTGGRSGYTF; cdr3_nt: TGTGCCAGCAGAACGACAGGGGGAAGGAGCGGCTACACCTTC
j_call: TRBJ2-1; clone_size: -; v_call: TRBV30; d_call: TRBD2; cdr3_aa: CASGSSGKYNEQFF; cdr3_nt: TGTGCCTCAGGGTCTAGCGGGAAGTACAATGAGCAGTTCTTC
j_call: TRBJ2-3; clone_size: -; v_call: TRBV5-1; d_call: -; cdr3_aa: CASSPGPPQGTQYF; cdr3_nt: TGCGCCAGCAGTCCGGGCCCACCTCAGGGTACGCAGTATTTT
j_call: TRBJ2-7; clone_size: -; v_call: TRBV29-1; d_call: -; cdr3_aa: CSARGQTSYEQYF; cdr3_nt: TGCAGCGCGCGGGGACAGACTTCCTACGAGCAGTACTTC
j_call: TRBJ2-5; clone_size: -; v_call: TRBV29-1; d_call: TRBD1; cdr3_aa: CSVDDRGVEETQYF; cdr3_nt: TGCAGCGTTGATGACAGGGGGGTGGAAGAGACCCAGTACTTC
j_call: TRBJ1-4; clone_size: few; v_call: TRBV30; d_call: TRBD1; cdr3_aa: CAWSEGDRGREKLFF; cdr3_nt: TGTGCCTGGAGTGAGGGAGACAGGGGGCGCGAAAAACTGTTTTTT
j_call: TRBJ2-1; clone_size: few; v_call: TRBV29-1; d_call: -; cdr3_aa: CSEGRVYNEQFF; cdr3_nt: TGCAGCGAAGGCCGGGTCTACAATGAGCAGTTCTTC
j_call: TRBJ2-5; clone_size: few; v_call: TRBV7-2; d_call: -; cdr3_aa: CASSTRGLEETQYF; cdr3_nt: TGTGCCAGCAGCACCCGAGGACTGGAAGAGACCCAGTACTTC
j_call: TRBJ2-3; clone_size: -; v_call: TRBV29-1; d_call: -; cdr3_aa: CSVEGTDTQYF; cdr3_nt: TGCAGCGTTGAAGGCACAGATACGCAGTATTTT
j_call: TRBJ2-1; clone_size: few; v_call: TRBV11-2; d_call: TRBD2; cdr3_aa: CASSISGNSYNEQFF; cdr3_nt: TGTGCCAGCAGCATTAGCGGGAACTCCTACAATGAGCAGTTCTTC
j_call: TRBJ2-1; clone_size: -; v_call: TRBV11-2; d_call: TRBD2; cdr3_aa: CASSSLGREESYNEQFF; cdr3_nt: TGTGCCAGCAGCTCCTTAGGGCGGGAGGAGTCCTACAATGAGCAGTTCTTC
j_call: TRBJ2-3; clone_size: few; v_call: TRBV4-3; d_call: -; cdr3_aa: CASSSGGSSSTDTQYF; cdr3_nt: TGCGCCAGCAGCTCAGGCGGCAGTTCTAGCACAGATACGCAGTATTTT
j_call: TRBJ2-6; clone_size: -; v_call: TRBV11-1; d_call: -; cdr3_aa: CASSFPDSGANVLTF; cdr3_nt: TGTGCCAGCAGCTTCCCAGACTCTGGGGCCAACGTCCTGACTTTC